A single T cell receptor (beta chain) is shown here with its context. Its matching antigen is unknown. This sample was taken from a study of blood T cells in healthy people across ages. The overall study: About one barcoded beta molecule per two T cells came from capture by template switching. Study results and caveats: Higher diversity, along with more naive CD4+ cells, distinguished long-lived donors from aged donors. Shifts in expanded clonotypes may have been confounded by donor CMV status, which was unknown.

Next came a second PCR, run for about 7 to 12 cycles, which used a sample-barcoded 5' primer along with a J-beta primer mix. Each CDR3 protein gets one entry after TCRdb re-called the 5' RACE reads with MiXCR. This sample has roughly 1,500,000 distinct CDR3 sequences, with 42% found just once. Each donor's blood draw was roughly 9.5 milliliters of peripheral blood. This CDR3 spans 17 amino acids. Germline CDR1 reads MNHEY; CDR2 reads SMNVEV (reference sequence). Trimming shortened V by 5 bases and J by 4 bases, and 23 bases separated the two germline ends. The chain combines TRBV27 with TRBJ1-1; no reliable D call. This sequence originates from a woman between 18 and 30 years old in good health. The source material was blood. The CDR3 region has the DNA TGTGCCAGCAGTCCAGAATTCAGGCCCAAATACGCCACTGAAGCTTTCTTT. This encodes CASSPEFRPKYATEAFF.